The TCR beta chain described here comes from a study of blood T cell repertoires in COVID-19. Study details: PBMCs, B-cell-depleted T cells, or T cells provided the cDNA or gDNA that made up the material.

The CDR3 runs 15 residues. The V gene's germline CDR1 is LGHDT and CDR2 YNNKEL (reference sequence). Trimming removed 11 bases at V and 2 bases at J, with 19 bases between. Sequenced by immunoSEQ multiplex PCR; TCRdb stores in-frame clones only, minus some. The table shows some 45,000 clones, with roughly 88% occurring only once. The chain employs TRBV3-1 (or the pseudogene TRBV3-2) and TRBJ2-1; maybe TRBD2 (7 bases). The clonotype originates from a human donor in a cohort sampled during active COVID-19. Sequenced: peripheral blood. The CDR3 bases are TGTGCCTGTGGACTGGCGGGGGCCACCTACAATGAGCAGTTCTTC. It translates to CACGLAGATYNEQFF.